This TCR beta chain came from a study of human T cells and chemical hapten exposure. Turning to the study itself: TCR yields per sample varied mostly from small pooled library volume differences.

The time point here: patch test 2, 6 weeks after DPC sensitization. Treatment of the sample: therapeutic diphenylcyclopropenone sensitization with weekly scalp DPC. Each CDR3 protein gets one entry after TCRdb re-called the RACE reads with MiXCR. The sample includes hundreds of thousands of distinct CDR3 sequences, nearly 6.5% of them seen just once. The CDR3 extends over 18 amino acids. CDR1 MNHEY and CDR2 SVGEGT come from the germline V gene. The germline V and J ends were trimmed by 6 bases and 0 bases, with 21 bases remaining between them. The material sequenced was whole blood, taken in connection with sensitization to the hapten diphenylcyclopropenone (DPC). The TCR was taken from a woman under 30 with alopecia areata. Some clones in this sample may be carry-over from other donors' samples. The gene calls are TRBV6-2 or TRBV6-3 and TRBJ2-1, with D perhaps matching TRBD1 or TRBD2 (6 bases each). CDR3 sequence: CASRGGIAVKGSYNEQFF. For the CDR3, the DNA is TGTGCCAGCAGGGGGGGCATAGCTGTTAAAGGCTCCTACAATGAGCAGTTCTTC.